The sequence of this T cell receptor beta chain was determined in a study of blood T cell repertoires in COVID-19. Turning to the study itself: Both acute and convalescent COVID-19 samples were obtained from the United States, Italy and Spain. Sources were T cells, B-cell-depleted T cells, or PBMCs; the material itself was cDNA or gDNA.

With 7 bases clipped from V and 3 bases from J, the junction kept 8 bases outside the gene matches. There are 14 residues in the CDR3. Germline CDR1 MNHEY, CDR2 SVGAGI. Original methodology: Amplification with reference gene primers provided the estimates of nucleated cell counts. Profiled with immunoSEQ multiplex PCR; TCRdb holds only in-frame clones, not every one. D and trimming were read from the DNA, whereas the V and J calls and clone size are those reported in that table. The sample contains hundreds of thousands of clones, over 80% of which appear only once. This clonotype originated in a woman between 40 and 50 years old who had recovered from COVID-19. Sequenced: peripheral blood. This chain connects TRBV6-5 to TRBJ2-7; 8 bases align to TRBD1. CDR3 nucleotide sequence: TGTGCCAGCACCCATCTCAGGGGGCTCTACGAGCAGTACTTC. This translates into CASTHLRGLYEQYF.